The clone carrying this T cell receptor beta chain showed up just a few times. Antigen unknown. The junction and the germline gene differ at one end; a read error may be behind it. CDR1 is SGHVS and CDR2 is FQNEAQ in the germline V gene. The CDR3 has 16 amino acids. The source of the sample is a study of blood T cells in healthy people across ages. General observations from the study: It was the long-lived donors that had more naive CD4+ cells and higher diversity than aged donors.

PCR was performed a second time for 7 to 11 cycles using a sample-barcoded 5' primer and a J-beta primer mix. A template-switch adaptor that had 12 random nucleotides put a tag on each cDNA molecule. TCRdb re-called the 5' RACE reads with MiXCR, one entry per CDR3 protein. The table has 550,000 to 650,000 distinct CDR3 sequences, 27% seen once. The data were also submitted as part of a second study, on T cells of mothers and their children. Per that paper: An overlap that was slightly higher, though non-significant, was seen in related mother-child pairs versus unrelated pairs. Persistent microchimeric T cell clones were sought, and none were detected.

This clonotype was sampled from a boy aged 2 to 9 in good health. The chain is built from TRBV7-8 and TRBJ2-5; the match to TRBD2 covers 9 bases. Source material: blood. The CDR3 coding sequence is TGTGCCAGCAGTTCTAGGACTAGCGTGTTTGGAGAGGCCCAGTACTTC. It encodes CASSSRTSVFGEAQYF.